Listed below are T cell receptor beta chains from one sample, sequenced in a study of cytomegalovirus exposure and HLA in healthy donors. Clones were sequenced by immunoSEQ multiplex PCR, and TCRdb holds only the in-frame ones, with some missing. Among about 130,000 clones listed, about 10% were seen once. The sample comprised PBMCs. These receptors all stem from a woman under 30 in good health and CMV-seropositive. Both conserved end residues are part of each CDR3. D genes are given only for firm matches. Rows may omit the clone size; those that give it use once, few, many or a size class.

d_gene	v_gene	abundance	j_gene	CDR3aa	CDR3nt
-	TRBV9	few	TRBJ1-4	CASSPGQLNEKLFF	TGTGCCAGCAGTCCGGGACAATTGAATGAAAAACTGTTTTTT
TRBD2	TRBV7-2	few	TRBJ2-1	CASSLEGTTNNEQFF	TGTGCCAGCAGCTTAGAAGGGACTACCAACAATGAGCAGTTCTTC
-	TRBV7-6	few	TRBJ1-4	CASSLWEMATNEKLFF	TGTGCCAGCAGCTTATGGGAGATGGCAACTAATGAAAAACTGTTTTTT
TRBD1	TRBV19	-	TRBJ1-2	CASSDRVYYGYTF	TGTGCCAGCTCGGACAGGGTCTACTATGGCTACACCTTC
TRBD1	TRBV6-1	few	TRBJ1-2	CASDGTGWPHGYTF	TGTGCCAGCGATGGGACAGGGTGGCCCCATGGCTACACCTTC
-	TRBV29-1	-	TRBJ2-1	CSVEVWGDEQFF	TGCAGCGTTGAAGTATGGGGGGACGAGCAGTTCTTC
TRBD1	TRBV7-9	-	TRBJ1-1	CASSLGGTVNTEAFF	TGTGCCAGCAGCTTAGGGGGGACAGTGAACACTGAAGCTTTCTTT
TRBD2	TRBV29-1	-	TRBJ2-1	CSVESSGRGYEQFF	TGCAGCGTTGAAAGCAGCGGGAGAGGGTATGAGCAGTTCTTC
-	TRBV27	few	TRBJ1-6	CASSFVQGSSPLHF	TGTGCCAGCAGTTTCGTTCAGGGTTCCTCACCCCTCCACTTT
TRBD2	TRBV2	few	TRBJ2-7	CASGGLAGPYEQYF	TGTGCCAGCGGAGGACTAGCGGGACCCTACGAGCAGTACTTC
TRBD2	TRBV28	-	TRBJ2-2	CASDTAGGPTGELFF	TGTGCCAGCGATACGGCGGGAGGGCCCACCGGGGAGCTGTTTTTT
-	TRBV28	few	TRBJ2-2	CASSLFAGELFF	TGTGCCAGCAGTTTATTCGCCGGGGAGCTGTTTTTT
-	TRBV7-2	few	TRBJ1-2	CASSSSGANYGYTF	TGTGCCAGCAGCTCCTCAGGGGCTAACTATGGCTACACCTTC
TRBD1	TRBV5-1	few	TRBJ2-2	CASGTGDTGELFF	TGCGCCAGCGGGACAGGGGACACCGGGGAGCTGTTTTTT
-	TRBV29-1	-	TRBJ2-7	CSVALGAEQYF	TGCAGCGTCGCCCTAGGAGCGGAGCAGTACTTC
-	TRBV13	-	TRBJ1-1	CASTRREMNTEAFF	TGTGCCAGCACTCGTCGGGAAATGAACACTGAAGCTTTCTTT
TRBD1	TRBV9	-	TRBJ1-2	CASSLRTGEGNYGYTF	TGTGCCAGCAGCCTACGGACAGGGGAGGGTAACTATGGCTACACCTTC
TRBD1	TRBV2	-	TRBJ2-7	CASTQLSTLGQGRDEQYF	TGTGCCAGCACCCAACTGTCCACATTGGGACAGGGGCGGGACGAGCAGTACTTC
TRBD1	TRBV19	-	TRBJ1-2	CASSINPGQKHYGYTF	TGTGCCAGTAGTATCAACCCGGGACAGAAACACTATGGCTACACCTTC
-	TRBV11-2	few	TRBJ2-3	CASSLVAGTSTDTQYF	TGTGCCAGCAGCTTAGTGGCCGGGACTAGCACAGATACGCAGTATTTT
TRBD1	TRBV7-9	few	TRBJ1-2	CASSLAAGQGQDGYTF	TGTGCCAGCAGCTTAGCGGCGGGACAGGGCCAAGACGGCTACACCTTC
TRBD1	TRBV4-1	few	TRBJ2-7	CASSRGTGAYEQYF	TGCGCCAGCAGCCGAGGGACAGGGGCCTACGAGCAGTACTTC
-	TRBV6-5	-	TRBJ2-2	CASGWRDPFTGELFF	TGTGCCAGTGGATGGAGGGACCCTTTCACCGGGGAGCTGTTTTTT
TRBD1	TRBV5-4	-	TRBJ1-2	CASSLYRDRGVYYGYTF	TGTGCCAGCAGCTTGTATAGGGACAGGGGAGTTTACTATGGCTACACCTTC
TRBD2	TRBV29-1	few	TRBJ2-1	CSVRTSAGEQFF	TGCAGCGTTCGGACTAGCGCGGGTGAGCAGTTCTTC
-	TRBV5-1	-	TRBJ1-1	CASSPGLNTEAFF	TGCGCCAGCAGTCCCGGGTTGAACACTGAAGCTTTCTTT
TRBD2	TRBV30	few	TRBJ2-7	CAWSVELAGPYEQYF	TGTGCCTGGAGTGTAGAATTAGCGGGCCCCTACGAGCAGTACTTC
-	TRBV2	-	TRBJ1-5	CASRGPEGQPQHF	TGTGCCAGCAGGGGGCCGGAGGGCCAGCCCCAGCATTTT
TRBD2	TRBV10-3	few	TRBJ2-5	CAISESEASGETQYF	TGTGCCATCAGTGAGTCGGAGGCTAGCGGGGAGACCCAGTACTTC
TRBD2	TRBV27	-	TRBJ2-7	CASSTYPTSGYEQYF	TGTGCCAGCAGTACCTACCCGACTAGCGGCTACGAGCAGTACTTC
-	TRBV6-1	-	TRBJ2-7	CASELAFSPHEQYF	TGTGCCAGCGAGCTAGCGTTCAGTCCCCACGAGCAGTACTTC
-	TRBV5-4	-	TRBJ2-7	CASSLDWRGVYEQYF	TGTGCCAGCAGCCTAGACTGGAGGGGTGTCTACGAGCAGTACTTC
-	TRBV6-5	-	TRBJ1-2	CASISGANYGYTF	TGTGCCAGCATTTCAGGGGCTAACTATGGCTACACCTTC
-	TRBV12-1	-	TRBJ1-6	CASSIKGGHSPLHF	TGTGCCAGCAGCATTAAGGGAGGTCATTCACCCCTCCACTTT
-	TRBV5-1	-	TRBJ1-1	CASSTQGPNTEAFF	TGCGCCAGCAGTACGCAGGGTCCGAACACTGAAGCTTTCTTT
TRBD2	TRBV4-1	-	TRBJ2-7	CASSQNAGGPYEQYF	TGCGCCAGCAGCCAAAACGCGGGAGGGCCCTACGAGCAGTACTTC
TRBD1	TRBV5-1	-	TRBJ1-4	CASSIGTGGEKLFF	TGCGCCAGCAGCATTGGGACAGGCGGTGAAAAACTGTTTTTT
-	TRBV18	-	TRBJ1-5	CASSTDWSGPQHF	TGTGCCAGCTCAACGGACTGGTCCGGGCCCCAGCATTTT
TRBD1	TRBV6-4	few	TRBJ2-1	CASSVWAGGYEQFF	TGTGCCAGCAGTGTGTGGGCAGGGGGCTATGAGCAGTTCTTC
TRBD1	TRBV6-1	-	TRBJ1-5	CASSEGQSNQPQHF	TGTGCCAGCAGTGAGGGACAGAGCAATCAGCCCCAGCATTTT
-	TRBV5-8	few	TRBJ2-7	CASSQETGTLSYEQYF	TGTGCCAGCAGCCAGGAGACGGGAACCCTTTCCTACGAGCAGTACTTC
-	TRBV30	-	TRBJ1-5	CAWSVQGNQPQHF	TGTGCCTGGAGTGTACAGGGCAATCAGCCCCAGCATTTT
-	TRBV6-5	-	TRBJ1-3	CASRQWAGGNTIYF	TGTGCCAGCAGACAGTGGGCAGGGGGAAACACCATATATTTT
TRBD1	TRBV27	-	TRBJ1-2	CASSTSLLGQHYGYTF	TGTGCCAGCAGTACAAGCCTCCTGGGACAGCACTATGGCTACACCTTC
-	TRBV30	-	TRBJ1-1	CAWARDRNTEAFF	TGTGCCTGGGCCCGAGACAGGAACACTGAAGCTTTCTTT
TRBD2	TRBV19	-	TRBJ2-7	CASSIGGSGSYEQYF	TGTGCCAGTAGTATAGGCGGGAGTGGTTCCTACGAGCAGTACTTC
TRBD1	TRBV5-1	-	TRBJ1-1	CASSLGQGTAEAFF	TGCGCCAGCAGCCTGGGACAGGGAACCGCTGAAGCTTTCTTT
-	TRBV4-2	-	TRBJ1-5	CASSQNFNSNQPQNF	TGTGCCAGCAGCCAGAACTTCAATAGCAATCAGCCCCAGAATTTT
TRBD2	TRBV11-3	-	TRBJ2-3	CASSLRGLAGDTQYF	TGTGCCAGCAGCTTAAGGGGACTAGCGGGAGATACGCAGTATTTT
-	TRBV19	-	TRBJ2-1	CASSVDREGNEQFF	TGTGCCAGTTCCGTGGACAGGGAGGGCAATGAGCAGTTCTTC
TRBD2	TRBV6-6	-	TRBJ2-3	CASSLGLAGADTQYF	TGTGCCAGCAGTTTGGGACTAGCGGGAGCAGATACGCAGTATTTT
-	TRBV7-9	few	TRBJ1-4	CASGEGATNEKLFF	TGTGCCAGCGGCGAGGGAGCAACTAATGAAAAACTGTTTTTT
TRBD2	TRBV7-3	-	TRBJ2-2	CASSFVSAGGRGELFF	TGTGCCAGCAGCTTCGTCTCCGCGGGAGGGCGCGGGGAGCTGTTTTTT